Listed here are 18 T cell receptor beta chains from one sample, sequenced in a study of blood T cell repertoires in COVID-19. Profiling relied on immunoSEQ multiplex PCR, and the TCRdb table lists in-frame clones only, not all of them. The repertoire holds some 300,000 clones, with approximately 89% as singletons. Source material: peripheral blood. Receptor source: a woman aged 30 to 39 who had recovered from COVID-19.

J is TRBJ2-3 and V is TRBV15; D perhaps matches TRBD1 (5 bases). The CDR3 spans 16 residues. Germline V CDR1 and CDR2: LNHNV, YYDKDF (reference sequence). V lost 2 bases and J lost 4, with 16 bases in between. The CDR3 protein is CATSRSGLSAADTQYF. CDR3 sequence (DNA): TGTGCCACCAGCAGATCAGGGTTGTCGGCGGCAGATACGCAGTATTTT.

This clone occurred a few times. V is TRBV15 and J is TRBJ2-5, with 12 bases lining up with TRBD2. The CDR3 runs 16 residues. Trimming removed 3 bases from V and 4 bases from J; junction bases left unmatched: 6. Germline V lookup: CDR1 LNHNV, CDR2 YYDKDF (reference sequence). The CDR3 sequence: CATSSASGGVGETQYF. CDR3 sequence (DNA): TGTGCCACCAGCAGCGCTAGCGGGGGGGTCGGAGAGACCCAGTACTTC.

The V and J genes are TRBV11-2 and TRBJ2-1; D unclear. The V and J ends lost 5 bases and 6 bases respectively, with 23 bases between them. The germline CDR1 and CDR2 sequences are SGHAT and FQNNGV. This CDR3 is 17 amino acids long. The chain's CDR3 is CASSLHPASLMVNEQFF. The CDR3 bases are TGTGCCAGCAGCCTCCACCCAGCTAGTTTAATGGTCAATGAGCAGTTCTTC.

In DNA form, the CDR3 reads TGTGCCACCAGCAGAGTTCCTAGCGGAAGGTACACAGATACGCAGTATTTT. It encodes CATSRVPSGRYTDTQYF. The rearrangement uses TRBV15 and TRBJ2-3; TRBD2 aligns across 7 bases. CDR1 and CDR2 from the germline V gene are LNHNV and YYDKDF (reference sequence). V lost 1 base, J lost 2 bases, and 9 bases stayed unmatched. CDR3 size: 17 residues.

The table lists this clone with a count of one. The chain is built from TRBV6-5 and TRBJ1-2; D possibly corresponds to TRBD1 (6 bases). The CDR3 totals 16 residues. Trimming took off 0 bases at V and 0 bases at J, with 11 bases between the two ends. Germline loops: CDR1 MNHEY, CDR2 SVGAGI. This CDR3 is CASSYSTGEANYGYTF. The CDR3 DNA follows: TGTGCCAGCAGTTACTCGACAGGAGAAGCTAACTATGGCTACACCTTC.

The CDR3 region has the DNA TGTGCCAGCAGTGAACGGGGGGGCAACGACGAGCAGTACTTC. This translates into CASSERGGNDEQYF. The genes are TRBV6-1 and TRBJ2-7; TRBD2 aligns across 8 bases. Germline-derived CDR1 and CDR2 are MNHNS and SASEGT. The CDR3 length is 14 residues. V was pared by 2 bases and J by 5 bases, with 5 bases of the junction left unmatched.

This clone was seen a single time. The V gene is TRBV12-3 or TRBV12-4, the J gene TRBJ1-4, with D possibly being TRBD1 (5 bases). The length of the CDR3 is 13 residues. Trimming left V 6 bases short and J 8 bases short, with 13 bases between. CDR3 DNA: TGTGCCAGCAGGGGGCTGGGGAAGGAAAAACTGTTTTTT. Translating gives CASRGLGKEKLFF.

The chain recombines TRBV6-5 with TRBJ1-1; 7 bases are shared with TRBD1. This CDR3 has 15 amino acids. From germline, CDR1 is MNHEY and CDR2 SVGAGI. The V and J ends lost 5 bases and 1 base, in that order; junction bases with no gene match: 7. The DNA for the CDR3 is TGTGCCAGCAGTCATAACAGGGGTTGGAACACTGAAGCTTTCTTT. The encoded protein is CASSHNRGWNTEAFF.

The chain links TRBV6-5 to TRBJ1-1, with a weak D call TRBD1 (6 bases). The CDR3 runs to 14 residues. Trimming removed 5 bases at V and 6 bases at J, with 16 bases between. The germline V gene has CDR1 MNHEY and CDR2 SVGAGI. In DNA, the CDR3 is TGTGCCAGCAGTACCCAGGAAGGGGGTGCTGAAGCTTTCTTT. Its protein is CASSTQEGGAEAFF.

This rearrangement joins TRBV2 to TRBJ1-5; 9 bases fit TRBD1. With 7 bases clipped from V and 2 bases from J, the junction kept 9 bases outside the gene matches. Germline CDR1 reads SNHLY; CDR2 reads FYNNEI. The CDR3 runs to 16 residues. CDR3 bases: TGTGCCAGCAATGAGGGGTGGACAGGGGGCAATCAGCCCCAGCATTTT. Translation: CASNEGWTGGNQPQHF. Full variable domain (remainder filled in from reference TRBV2 and TRBJ1-5): EPEVTQTPSHQVTQMGQEVILRCVPISNHLYFYWYRQILGQKVEFLVSFYNNEISEKSEIFDDQFSVERPDGSNFTLKIRSTKLEDSAMYFCASNEGWTGGNQPQHFGDGTRLSIL.

The chain couples TRBV16 to TRBJ1-5; maybe TRBD1 (6 bases). V lost 4 bases and J lost 3, with 16 bases in between. The CDR3 length is 16 residues. CDR1 and CDR2 (germline): KGHSY, FQNENV. The CDR3 loop reads CASSPFPGQNNQPQHF. DNA for the CDR3: TGTGCCAGCAGCCCCTTCCCCGGACAGAACAATCAGCCCCAGCATTTT.

This chain joins TRBV11-3 and TRBJ1-1, with TRBD1 matching over 8 bases. Losses at the gene ends were 6 bases for V and 5 bases for J; bases not matched to a gene: 5. The length of the CDR3 is 13 residues. Germline V gene lookup returns CDR1 SGHNT and CDR2 YENEEA. CDR3 loop: CASRGQGETEAFF. The CDR3 DNA sequence: TGTGCCAGCAGAGGACAGGGCGAAACTGAAGCTTTCTTT.

V and J are TRBV27 and TRBJ1-5; 7 positions agree with TRBD1. Germline CDR1 MNHEY, CDR2 SMNVEV (reference sequence). V was pared by 5 bases and J by 7 bases, with 5 bases of the junction left unmatched. The CDR3 spans 13 residues. Here the CDR3 DNA reads TGTGCCAGCAGTCTCGGACAGGCACAGCCCCAGCATTTT. Protein: CASSLGQAQPQHF.

This chain joins TRBV5-1 and TRBJ1-2; 7 bases are shared with TRBD1. The CDR3 runs to 15 residues. V dropped 5 bases and J dropped 3; count of bases not matched to a gene: 10. Germline CDR1 SGHRS, CDR2 YFSETQ. The chain's CDR3 is CASRAGGRRDYGYTF. The CDR3 nucleotides read TGCGCCAGCAGAGCAGGGGGGCGGCGGGACTATGGCTACACCTTC. The variable domain in full, completed from reference TRBV5-1 and TRBJ1-2, reads KAGVTQTPRYLIKTRGQQVTLSCSPISGHRSVSWYQQTPGQGLQFLFEYFSETQRNKGNFPGRFSGRQFSNSRSEMNVSTLELGDSALYLCASRAGGRRDYGYTFGSGTRLTVV.

The chain uses TRBV2 and TRBJ1-5; D gene unclear. This CDR3 has 14 amino acids. Germline loops: CDR1 SNHLY, CDR2 FYNNEI. V dropped 4 bases and J dropped 4 bases, with 11 bases sitting between them. DNA of the CDR3: TGTGCCAGCAGTGCATATAGAGGGAATCAGCCCCAGCATTTT. It codes for CASSAYRGNQPQHF.

The J gene is TRBJ2-6, the V gene TRBV7-3, with TRBD1 identical over 7 bases. The CDR3 contains 17 residues. Germline lookup yields CDR1 SGHTA and CDR2 FQGTGA. Losses at the gene ends were 5 bases for V and 0 bases for J; bases not matched to a gene: 7. The CDR3, as DNA: TGTGCCAGCAGCCCGACGGGACAGATCTCTGGGGCCAACGTCCTGACTTTC. Translating gives CASSPTGQISGANVLTF. The entire variable domain, with the rest obtained from reference TRBV7-3 and TRBJ2-6, is as follows: GAGVSQTPSNKVTEKGKYVELRCDPISGHTALYWYRQSLGQGPEFLIYFQGTGAADDSGLPNDRFFAVRPEGSVSTLKIQRTERGDSAVYLCASSPTGQISGANVLTFGAGSRLTVL.

The J gene is TRBJ1-2, the V gene TRBV21-1. TRBV21-1 has pseudogene status. The CDR3 totals 12 residues. CDR3 sequence reads: CASSKRSSGYTF. The CDR3 DNA is TGTGCCAGCAGCAAAAGGAGTTCGGGCTACACCTTC.

This clone was recorded only once. The rearrangement joins TRBV19 to TRBJ2-6, with 8 bases aligning to TRBD1. After removal of 7 bases from V and 0 bases from J, the junction contained 14 bases not matched to a gene. Germline assignment: CDR1 LNHDA and CDR2 SQIVND (reference sequence). The CDR3 is 19 residues long. The CDR3 DNA follows: TGTGCCAGTATCCTCAGGGGGCGCAGAGGAACCTCTGGGGCCAACGTCCTGACTTTC. It codes for CASILRGRRGTSGANVLTF.